This T cell receptor beta chain was identified during a study of identical twins. Via MiXCR, TCRdb re-called the 5' RACE reads, giving one row per CDR3 protein. The sample lists roughly 690,000 distinct CDR3 sequences, around 5.7% occurring once. Sample: naive T cells sorted from blood. The TCR originated in a man aged 18 to 30 in good health.

The CDR3 DNA follows: TGCGCCAGCAGCTTGGACCGTTGGGACAGGGAGGCCGGAACTAATGAAAAACTGTTTTTT. It yields the protein CASSLDRWDREAGTNEKLFF. The chain uses TRBV5-1 and TRBJ1-4; TRBD1 matches at 9 bases. Per the germline V gene, CDR1 is SGHRS and CDR2 is YFSETQ. This CDR3 contains 20 residues. J lost 1 base, V lost 0 bases, and 13 bases had no gene match.